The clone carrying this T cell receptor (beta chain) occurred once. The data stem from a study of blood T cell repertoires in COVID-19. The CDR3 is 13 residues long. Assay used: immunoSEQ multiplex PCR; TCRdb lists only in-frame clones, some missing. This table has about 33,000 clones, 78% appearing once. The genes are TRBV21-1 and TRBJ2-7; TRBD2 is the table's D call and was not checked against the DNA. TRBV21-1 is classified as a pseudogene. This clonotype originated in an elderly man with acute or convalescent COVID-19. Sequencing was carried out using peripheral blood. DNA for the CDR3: TGTGCCAGCAACGCAAGGGAGGGTTACGAGCAGTACTTC. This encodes CASNAREGYEQYF.